These T cell receptor beta chains were read from a single sample in a study of blood T cell repertoires in COVID-19. Clones were read by immunoSEQ multiplex PCR, and TCRdb kept only the in-frame ones, dropping some. There are over 250,000 clones in the sample; 75% to 85% occur only once, and approximately 5.1% lies in the top ten. Sequencing was done on a sample of peripheral blood. These receptors all stem from a man aged 50 or older with active or convalescent COVID-19. Each CDR3 is given with its conserved first and last residue. The D gene is left open where the match is weak. Rows may omit the clone size; those that give it use once, few, many or a size class.

J	D	size	length	V	DNA	CDR3
TRBJ2-7	TRBD2	NA	16	TRBV7-9	TGTGCCAGCAGCTTATTTAGCGGGAGGGGCTCCTACGAGCAGTACTTC	CASSLFSGRGSYEQYF
TRBJ2-1	TRBD2	NA	14	TRBV4-2	TGTGCCAGCAGCAGTCGACTAGCGGGGGGTCGGCGGTTCTTC	CASSSRLAGGRRFF
TRBJ2-3	NA	NA	16	TRBV12-1	TGTGCCAGCAGCTTTGAACTAGCGGGAGGACCAGATACGCAGTATTTT	CASSFELAGGPDTQYF
TRBJ1-2	NA	NA	17	TRBV18	TGTGCCAGCTCACCGCCTACGCATGCTACAGGTCCGTATGGCTACACCTTC	CASSPPTHATGPYGYTF
TRBJ1-5	TRBD1	NA	15	TRBV28	TGTGCCAGCAGTTCCGGACAGGGGGACATTCAGCCCCAGCATTTT	CASSSGQGDIQPQHF
TRBJ1-1	NA	once	17	TRBV6-6	TGTGCCAGCAGTCCCTCGGGGTGGGAGCTGCGGAACACTGAAGCTTTCTTT	CASSPSGWELRNTEAFF
TRBJ2-7	NA	NA	15	TRBV4-1	TGCGCCAGCAGCCAAGGCCAAAGGGGAATAAACGAGCAGTACTTC	CASSQGQRGINEQYF
TRBJ1-2	TRBD1	NA	14	TRBV9	TGTGCCAGCAGCGCCGAGAGACAGGGCATCGGCTACACCTTC	CASSAERQGIGYTF
TRBJ2-3	NA	once	13	TRBV10-3	TGTGCCATCAGTGAGTCCCAAGTTGAGCCGCAGTATTTT	CAISESQVEPQYF
TRBJ2-1	NA	NA	13	TRBV30	TGTGCCTGGACTCCAGGTGCCTACAATGAGCAGTTCTTC	CAWTPGAYNEQFF
TRBJ2-1	NA	NA	14	TRBV18	TGTGCCAGCTCACAACCGAGTAGCCCCAATGAGCAGTTCTTC	CASSQPSSPNEQFF
TRBJ2-1	TRBD1	NA	16	TRBV27	TGTGCCAGCAGTCCCGACAGGGTATTCGGCCACAATGAGCAGTTCTTC	CASSPDRVFGHNEQFF
TRBJ2-7	TRBD1	few	13	TRBV27	TGTGCCAGCAGTAAGGGACAGACCTACGAGCAGTACTTC	CASSKGQTYEQYF
TRBJ1-1	TRBD1	NA	18	TRBV28	TGTGCCAGCAGTTTATTGGGACAGGGGGTTGGAATGAACACTGAAGCTTTCTTT	CASSLLGQGVGMNTEAFF
TRBJ1-3	NA	NA	17	TRBV9	TGTGCCAGCAGCGCCTCGACCGGACTTATCTCTGGAAACACCATATATTTT	CASSASTGLISGNTIYF
TRBJ2-6	TRBD1	NA	17	TRBV10-2	TGCGCCAGCAGTGGGACAGGGGGCCTCTCTGGGGCCAACGTCCTGACTTTC	CASSGTGGLSGANVLTF
TRBJ1-2	NA	many	14	TRBV7-9	TGTGCCAGCAGCTTATCCGCGCATTCCTATGGCTACACCTTC	CASSLSAHSYGYTF
TRBJ2-7	NA	NA	15	TRBV7-2	TGTGCCAGCAGCTGGGGGGGGGCGCGGAGTTACGAGCAGTACTTC	CASSWGGARSYEQYF
TRBJ2-7	NA	NA	15	TRBV27	TGTGCCAGCAGTCCCATAAGAGGTAGCTCCTACGAGCAGTACTTC	CASSPIRGSSYEQYF
TRBJ2-2	NA	NA	15	TRBV5-5	TGTGCCAGCCGGGCGGACTTAGCGAACACCGGGGAGCTGTTTTTT	CASRADLANTGELFF
TRBJ1-1	NA	NA	10	TRBV20-1	TGCAGTGCGGGAGACACTGAAGCTTTCTTT	CSAGDTEAFF
TRBJ2-7	NA	NA	13	TRBV12-3/TRBV12-4	TGTGCCAGCAGACGACTAGGCTCCTACGAGCAGTACTTC	CASRRLGSYEQYF
TRBJ2-1	TRBD2	NA	17	TRBV5-1	TGCGCCAGCAGCTCGGCTCTGTTACGGGACTACTCCAATGAGCAGTTCTTC	CASSSALLRDYSNEQFF
TRBJ2-1	TRBD1	NA	19	TRBV7-9	TGTGCCAGCAGCCCTCCACCCGGGACAGGGAGGAGCTCCTACAATGAGCAGTTCTTC	CASSPPPGTGRSSYNEQFF
TRBJ2-2	NA	NA	16	TRBV6-1	TGTGCCAGCAGTGAAGCCCCACAGAGCTACACCGGGGAGCTGTTTTTT	CASSEAPQSYTGELFF
TRBJ1-3	TRBD1	NA	15	TRBV7-8	TGTGCCAGCCTTTTAGGGACAGGGGCTGGAAACACCATATATTTT	CASLLGTGAGNTIYF
TRBJ2-3	NA	NA	18	TRBV3-1/TRBV3-2	TGTGCCAGCAGCCAAGGGGCCCGGCAACCCAGGTACACAGATACGCAGTATTTT	CASSQGARQPRYTDTQYF
TRBJ1-3	TRBD1	NA	14	TRBV6-5	TGTGCCACGCGACAGGGCATGGCTGGAAACACCATATATTTT	CATRQGMAGNTIYF
TRBJ1-4	NA	NA	12	TRBV12-3/TRBV12-4	TGTGCCAGCAGTTTAGGGTCAGGGGTGCTGTTTTTT	CASSLGSGVLFF
TRBJ1-5	TRBD1	NA	17	TRBV6-2/TRBV6-3	TGTGCCAGCAGTTATTGGGGGACAGGGTATAGCAATCAGCCCCAGCATTTT	CASSYWGTGYSNQPQHF
TRBJ1-4	NA	NA	15	TRBV5-6	TGTGCCAGCAGCCCTGGGCCCCCAACTAATGAAAAACTGTTTTTT	CASSPGPPTNEKLFF
TRBJ2-1	NA	NA	15	TRBV19	TGTGCCAGTAGCCAACGGACAGTAATGTACAATGAGCAGTTCTTC	CASSQRTVMYNEQFF
TRBJ2-5	TRBD2	NA	14	TRBV7-2	TGTGCCAGCAGCCCCACTCCCGCTAGCGGGAGGCAGTACTTC	CASSPTPASGRQYF
TRBJ2-1	TRBD2	NA	15	TRBV18	TGTGCCAGCTCACTCACTAGCGGGATATACAATGAGCAGTTCTTC	CASSLTSGIYNEQFF
TRBJ2-2	TRBD2	NA	15	TRBV5-1	TGCGCCAGCACAAACCCGGGACTAGCTAACGGGGAGCTGTTTTTT	CASTNPGLANGELFF
TRBJ1-5	TRBD1	once	14	TRBV28	TGTGCCAGCAGTTGGGAACAGGGGTTTCAGCCCCAGCATTTT	CASSWEQGFQPQHF
TRBJ2-7	TRBD2	NA	17	TRBV19	TGTGCCAGTAGTATAGCTACTAGCGGGGTTGGAGGATACGAGCAGTACTTC	CASSIATSGVGGYEQYF
TRBJ2-1	NA	NA	15	TRBV3-1/TRBV3-2	TGTGCCAGCAGAAAGTCAGGGGTCTCCTACAATGAGCAGTTCTTC	CASRKSGVSYNEQFF
TRBJ2-1	NA	NA	20	TRBV21-1	TGTGCCAGCAGCAAGGTCCCCCCCCGGACAGGGGGCTCGCGCTACAATGAGCAGTTCTTC	CASSKVPPRTGGSRYNEQFF
TRBJ2-7	NA	NA	13	TRBV7-2	TGTGCCAGCAGCCCCCGCGTAACCTACGAGCAGTACTTC	CASSPRVTYEQYF
TRBJ1-1	NA	once	13	TRBV28	TGTGCCAGCACCGACTCCGGGAGGGGGATCGCTTTCTTT	CASTDSGRGIAFF
TRBJ1-1	NA	NA	13	TRBV29-1	TGCAGCGCTAAGACAGAAATGAACACTGAAGCTTTCTTT	CSAKTEMNTEAFF
TRBJ2-5	TRBD2	NA	15	TRBV28	TGTGCCAGCAGGGTTAGCGGGAGGGCCCGGGAGACCCAGTACTTC	CASRVSGRARETQYF
TRBJ2-7	NA	NA	15	TRBV6-1	TGTGCCAGCAGTGAATTGTGGGACAAATCCTACGAGCAGTACTTC	CASSELWDKSYEQYF
TRBJ1-4	NA	few	14	TRBV5-1	TGCGCCAGCAGCCAGACAGCTAATAATGAAAAACTGTTTTTT	CASSQTANNEKLFF